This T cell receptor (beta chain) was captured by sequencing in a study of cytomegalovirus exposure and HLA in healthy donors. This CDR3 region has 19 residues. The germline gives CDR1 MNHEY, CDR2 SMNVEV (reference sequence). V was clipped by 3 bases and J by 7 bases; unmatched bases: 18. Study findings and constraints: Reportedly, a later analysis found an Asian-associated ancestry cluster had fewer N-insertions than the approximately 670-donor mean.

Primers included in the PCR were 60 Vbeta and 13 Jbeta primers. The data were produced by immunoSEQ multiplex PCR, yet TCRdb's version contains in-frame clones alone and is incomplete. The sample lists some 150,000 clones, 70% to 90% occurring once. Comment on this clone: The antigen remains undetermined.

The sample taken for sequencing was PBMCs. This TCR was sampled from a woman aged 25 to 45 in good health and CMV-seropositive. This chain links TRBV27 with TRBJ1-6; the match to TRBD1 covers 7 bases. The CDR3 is CASSLHAARGDRRNSPLHF. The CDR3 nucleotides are TGTGCCAGCAGTTTGCATGCGGCCAGGGGGGATCGGAGGAATTCACCCCTCCACTTT.